The present entry profiles one TCR beta chain with its context. Antigen: not known. Treatment reported: roughly ten-day PBMC culture with coronavirus spike peptide pools or control peptides (ViraFEST assay). Researchers used the Oncomine TCR Beta short-read assay to sequence DNA from cultured CD4+ T cells. TCRdb ran MiXCR on the PCR reads and lists one entry per CDR3 protein. Of 9,000 to 13,000 distinct CDR3 sequences listed, under 85% are singletons. This specimen belongs to a study of vaccination and CD4 T cells after COVID-19. Study-level findings and limits: Investigators enrolled relatively few convalescent patients and included no early post-infection timepoints.

The clonotype originates from a human donor who had recovered from COVID-19. Sequencing was carried out using CD4+ T cells from blood, cultured in vitro.

The DNA for the CDR3 is TGTGCCAGTAGCCCAGGGGGCGGGAGGGCCTCCGAGCAGTACTTC. Translation gives CASSPGGGRASEQYF. This chain connects TRBV19 to TRBJ2-7, with D possibly matching TRBD2 (9 bases). Germline loops: CDR1 LNHDA, CDR2 SQIVND (reference sequence). With 6 bases removed from V and 6 bases from J, the gap between germline ends came to 21 bases. CDR3 size: 15 residues.